Following are 25 T cell receptor beta chains from one sample sequenced in a study of T cells in Graves' hyperthyroidism and ophthalmopathy. It was RNA transcripts that yielded the amplified TCR beta CDR3 regions. TCR CDR3 underwent first-round RT-PCR with the HTBI primer set. TCRdb ran MiXCR on the multiplex PCR reads and lists one entry per CDR3 protein. Of about 500,000 distinct CDR3 sequences in the sample, about 16% are singletons; the top ten hold roughly 29%. Sequencing was performed on blood. Source of these receptors: a woman in her 30s with Graves' ophthalmopathy.

J is TRBJ2-3 and V is TRBV4-3; D remains ambiguous. CDR1 is LGHNA, CDR2 YSLEER, per germline. Trimming stripped 1 base from V and 4 bases from J, with 9 bases between. The CDR3 contains 14 residues. CDR3 sequence (DNA): TGCGCCAGCAGCCAAGCCTCTCGGGCAGATACGCAGTATTTT. Protein: CASSQASRADTQYF.

This clonotype has ten or more counts. The chain combines TRBV18 with TRBJ2-7; D perhaps matches TRBD1 (5 bases). The V and J ends lost 3 bases and 0 bases respectively, with 9 bases between them. CDR3 length: 14 amino acids. Looked up from germline, CDR1 is KGHSH and CDR2 is LQKENI. This CDR3 is CASSPGHHSYEQYF. CDR3 in DNA: TGTGCCAGCTCACCGGGGCACCACTCCTACGAGCAGTACTTC.

In its sample, this clonotype was seen many times. The rearrangement uses TRBV24-1 and TRBJ1-1; D is uncertain. Germline CDR1 is KGHDR and CDR2 is SFDVKD. Trimming took off 5 bases at V and 5 bases at J, with 5 bases between the two ends. This CDR3 has 11 amino acids. CDR3 residues: CATSGGTEAFF. The CDR3 nucleotides are TGTGCCACCAGTGGGGGAACTGAAGCTTTCTTT.

This clonotype was seen repeatedly, ten times or more. The chain has TRBV28 and TRBJ2-1, with 7 bases lining up with TRBD2. The J segment lost 12 bases and the V segment lost 6 bases, leaving 8 bases of the junction unmatched. The CDR3 has 12 amino acids. The germline gives CDR1 MDHEN, CDR2 SYDVKM. In nucleotides, the CDR3 is TGTGCCAGCAGCTCACGGGAGGTTTGGCAGTTCTTC. This codes for CASSSREVWQFF.

The chain recombines TRBV28 with TRBJ2-7; weak D call: TRBD2 (6 bases). The V end lost 4 bases, the J end lost 9 bases, and 19 bases lay between the germline ends. The CDR3 is 14 amino acids. The germline CDR1 and CDR2 sequences are MDHEN and SYDVKM. The CDR3 DNA is TGTGCCAGCAGTTCCCGGGACGGGCTCGGGGGGCAGTACTTC. Its translation: CASSSRDGLGGQYF. Using reference TRBV28 and TRBJ2-7 for the parts outside the CDR3, the full variable domain is DVKVTQSSRYLVKRTGEKVFLECVQDMDHENMFWYRQDPGLGLRLIYFSYDVKMKEKGDIPEGYSVSREKKERFSLILESASTNQTSMYLCASSSRDGLGGQYFGPGTRLTVT.

This clonotype came up many times. The chain employs TRBV28 and TRBJ2-7; D possibly corresponds to TRBD2 (6 bases). The CDR3 is made up of 13 amino acids. Between the trimmed V and J ends, which lost 7 bases and 1 base, there was a span of 11 bases. The germline CDR1 and CDR2 sequences are MDHEN and SYDVKM. CDR3 sequence: CASIGAGSYEQYF. The CDR3 DNA reads as TGTGCCAGCATCGGGGCGGGATCCTACGAGCAGTACTTC.

This clonotype was seen only a few times. This chain connects TRBV6-1 to TRBJ2-6; either TRBD1 or TRBD2 may fit D (5 bases each). The CDR3 runs to 14 residues. Trimming removed 3 bases from V and 2 bases from J, with 5 bases in between. The germline CDR1 and CDR2 sequences are MNHNS and SASEGT. The CDR3 sequence: CASSEGAGANVLTF. The CDR3 bases are TGTGCCAGCAGTGAGGGGGCTGGGGCCAACGTCCTGACTTTC.

The rearrangement joins TRBV19 to TRBJ2-1, with TRBD2 matching over 9 bases. The CDR3 is made up of 16 amino acids. V shed 0 bases and J 3 bases; nucleotides not matched to a gene: 3. CDR1 is LNHDA, CDR2 SQIVND, per germline (reference sequence). The CDR3 region has the DNA TGTGCCAGTAGTATAGACGCTAGCGGGGTCTACAATGAGCAGTTCTTC. Translation: CASSIDASGVYNEQFF.

This clonotype has just a few counts. CDR3 in DNA: TGCAGCGTTGCCAGGGGGCTTGGAGAGACCCAGTACTTC. Amino acids: CSVARGLGETQYF. V and J are TRBV29-1 and TRBJ2-5; 8 bases map to TRBD1. Germline CDR1 is SQVTM and CDR2 is ANQGSEA. The ends lost 4 bases at V and 4 bases at J; junction bases unmatched: 5. The CDR3 is 13 residues long.

The chain is built from TRBV20-1 and TRBJ2-6; possibly TRBD1 or TRBD2 for D (5 bases each). Germline CDR1 DFQATT, CDR2 SNEGSKA (reference sequence). This CDR3 comprises 13 residues. V lost 6 bases, J lost 5 bases, and 11 bases lay in between. CDR3: CSARVGRANVLTF. The CDR3 DNA follows: TGCAGTGCCAGGGTCGGGAGGGCCAACGTCCTGACTTTC.

This clonotype has a count of ten or more. This rearrangement joins TRBV20-1 to TRBJ2-5; D may be TRBD1 (5 bases). V shed 2 bases and J shed 3 bases, with 7 bases lying between them. Looked up from germline, CDR1 is DFQATT and CDR2 is SNEGSKA (reference sequence). The CDR3 loop spans 12 amino acids. CDR3 in DNA: TGCAGTGCTAGACAGGGCGAAGAGACCCAGTACTTC. Protein product: CSARQGEETQYF.

A few counts support this clonotype. This chain links TRBV6-1 with TRBJ2-1; 9 nucleotides agree with TRBD2. V lost 2 bases to trimming and J lost 5 bases; unmatched junction nucleotides: 7. From germline, CDR1 is MNHNS and CDR2 SASEGT. This CDR3 spans 16 amino acids. Written as DNA, the CDR3 is TGTGCCAGCAGTGAACGGGCGGCTAGCGGGGACAATGAGCAGTTCTTC. Encoded protein: CASSERAASGDNEQFF.

In this sample, this clonotype turned up many times. V and J are TRBV7-9 and TRBJ2-5, with 15 bases fitting TRBD2. There are 15 residues in the CDR3. V shed 8 bases, J shed 1 base, and the junction held 2 bases outside the gene matches. Per the germline V gene, CDR1 is SEHNR and CDR2 is FQNEAQ (reference sequence). The DNA of the CDR3 is TGTGCCAGCCGGGGACTAGCGGGAGGCCAAGAGACCCAGTACTTC. Residues: CASRGLAGGQETQYF.

This clonotype showed up many times. J is TRBJ2-7 and V is TRBV6-1; 8 nucleotides match TRBD2. Germline V lookup: CDR1 MNHNS, CDR2 SASEGT. V lost 5 bases, J lost 4 bases, and 10 bases stayed unmatched. This CDR3 spans 15 amino acids. CDR3 region: CASSSYGGGLYEQYF. CDR3 sequence (DNA): TGTGCCAGCAGTTCCTACGGGGGGGGGCTATACGAGCAGTACTTC.

Many counts were recorded for this clonotype. The J gene is TRBJ1-1, the V gene TRBV28; 9 bases match TRBD1. V trimming: 6 bases; J trimming: 10 bases; junction bases outside the gene matches: 15. In germline, CDR1 is MDHEN, CDR2 SYDVKM. This CDR3 spans 15 amino acids. CDR3 bases: TGTGCCAGCAGAAAAGCTACAGGGGGCATAGGGCGAGCTTTCTTT. Amino acid sequence: CASRKATGGIGRAFF. The whole variable domain, filled in from reference TRBV28 and TRBJ1-1, reads DVKVTQSSRYLVKRTGEKVFLECVQDMDHENMFWYRQDPGLGLRLIYFSYDVKMKEKGDIPEGYSVSREKKERFSLILESASTNQTSMYLCASRKATGGIGRAFFGQGTRLTVV.

The chain joins TRBV29-1 to TRBJ2-5; no definite D call. The V and J ends lost 7 bases and 2 bases respectively, with 5 bases between them. The CDR3 spans 10 residues. Germline CDR1 and CDR2: SQVTM and ANQGSEA. CDR3 DNA sequence: TGCAGCGCGCAACAAGAGACCCAGTACTTC. This codes for CSAQQETQYF.

This clonotype was counted at least ten times. The gene calls are TRBV7-2 and TRBJ1-6; D is uncertain. The CDR3 contains 13 residues. Trimming stripped 7 bases from V and 5 bases from J, with 9 bases between. Germline V gene data show CDR1 as SGHTA and CDR2 as FQGNSA. CDR3: CASNRQNNSPLHF. DNA of the CDR3: TGTGCCAGCAACCGTCAGAATAATTCACCCCTCCACTTT.

This chain's CDR3 is CAWSATGLSLYF. CDR3 DNA sequence: TGTGCCTGGAGCGCAACGGGACTTAGTCTGTACTTC. The chain combines TRBV30 with TRBJ2-5; tentatively, D is TRBD2 (6 bases). Trimming left V 3 bases short and J 13 bases short, with 18 bases between. CDR3 length equals 12 residues. CDR1 is GTSNPN and CDR2 is SVGIG in the germline V gene (reference sequence).

The chain recombines TRBV6-6 with TRBJ1-2; 7 bases are shared with TRBD1. V dropped 0 bases and J dropped 6; count of bases not matched to a gene: 4. This CDR3 is 14 amino acids long. Germline CDR1 is MNHNY and CDR2 is SVGAGI (reference sequence). CDR3 loop: CASSYSTGLNGYTF. The CDR3 bases are TGTGCCAGCAGTTACTCGACAGGGTTGAATGGCTACACCTTC.

Ten or more counts support this clonotype. This rearrangement joins TRBV7-8 to TRBJ1-1; no clear D gene. The length of the CDR3 is 15 residues. V lost 5 bases and J lost 0, with 13 bases in between. Germline CDR1 is SGHVS and CDR2 is FQNEAQ. This CDR3 reads CASSPTRALNTEAFF. In DNA, the CDR3 is TGTGCCAGCAGCCCCACGAGGGCGTTGAACACTGAAGCTTTCTTT.

This chain connects TRBV6-2 or TRBV6-3 to TRBJ2-1; 10 nucleotides match TRBD2. Germline CDR1 and CDR2: MNHEY and SVGEGT. J lost 7 bases, V lost 4 bases, and 7 bases had no gene match. The CDR3 is 15 amino acids. CDR3 region: CASSSPLAGVNEQFF. CDR3 sequence (DNA): TGTGCCAGCAGTTCCCCCCTAGCGGGAGTAAATGAGCAGTTCTTC.

V usage is TRBV7-9 and J usage is TRBJ1-4, with TRBD1 matching over 9 bases. Germline CDR1 is SEHNR and CDR2 is FQNEAQ (reference sequence). This CDR3 comprises 13 residues. Germline trimming cut 8 bases from V and 4 bases from J; bases unmatched to any gene: 2. The CDR3 bases are TGTGCCAGCGCGACAGGGGGTAATGAAAAACTGTTTTTT. It specifies CASATGGNEKLFF.

This clonotype was seen once. The chain uses TRBV2 and TRBJ1-1, with 9 bases fitting TRBD1. The CDR3 extends over 14 amino acids. Germline CDR1 is SNHLY and CDR2 is FYNNEI. J lost 4 bases, V lost 4 bases, and 4 bases had no gene match. This CDR3 reads CASSGGQGTTEAFF. The CDR3 nucleotides are TGTGCCAGCAGTGGGGGACAGGGTACCACTGAAGCTTTCTTT.

This chain connects TRBV7-2 to TRBJ2-1; possibly TRBD2 for D (5 bases). This CDR3 contains 13 residues. The V end lost 4 bases, the J end lost 6 bases, and 10 bases lay between the germline ends. Germline CDR1 reads SGHTA; CDR2 reads FQGNSA. In DNA form, the CDR3 reads TGTGCCAGCAGCTATAACGGAGGCAATGAGCAGTTCTTC. Protein: CASSYNGGNEQFF.

Concerning this clonotype itself: One base away lies a much larger clone, so this may be a sequencing read error. The V gene is TRBV2, the J gene TRBJ2-5; TRBD2 is a possible D gene (5 bases). Germline CDR1 SNHLY, CDR2 FYNNEI. CDR3 length equals 14 residues. V was pared by 2 bases and J by 7 bases, with 14 bases between. The CDR3 DNA is TGTGCCAGCAGTGAAACAGTGGGGAGAGGGACCCAGTACTTC. This gives the protein CASSETVGRGTQYF.